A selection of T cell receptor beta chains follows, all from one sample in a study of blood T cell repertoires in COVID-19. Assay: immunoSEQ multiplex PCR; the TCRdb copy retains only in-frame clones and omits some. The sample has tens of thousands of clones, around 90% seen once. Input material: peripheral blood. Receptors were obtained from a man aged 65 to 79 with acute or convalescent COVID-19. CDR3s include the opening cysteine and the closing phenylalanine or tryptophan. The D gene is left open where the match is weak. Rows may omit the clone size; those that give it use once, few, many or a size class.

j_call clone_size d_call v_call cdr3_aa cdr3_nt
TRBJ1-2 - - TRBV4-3 CASSQEGAPNYGYTF TGCGCCAGCAGCCAAGAAGGGGCCCCTAACTATGGCTACACCTTC
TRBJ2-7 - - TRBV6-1 CASSEQGGVYEQYF TGTGCCAGCAGTGAACAGGGGGGTGTATACGAGCAGTACTTC
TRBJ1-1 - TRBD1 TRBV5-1 CASSLGQGGTEAFF TGCGCCAGCAGCTTGGGACAGGGGGGAACTGAAGCTTTCTTT
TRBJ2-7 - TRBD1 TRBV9 CASSSGQGAYEQYF TGTGCCAGCAGCTCAGGACAGGGGGCCTACGAGCAGTACTTC
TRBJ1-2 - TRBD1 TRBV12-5 CASGLVLGQGIGGYTF TGTGCTAGTGGTTTGGTACTGGGACAGGGGATCGGTGGCTACACCTTC
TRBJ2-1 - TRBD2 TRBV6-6 CASSASGGVWNEQFF TGTGCCAGCAGCGCTAGCGGGGGGGTTTGGAATGAGCAGTTCTTC
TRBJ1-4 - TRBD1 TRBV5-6 CASSRRGQMIATNEKLFF TGTGCCAGCAGCAGAAGGGGACAGATGATTGCAACTAATGAAAAACTGTTTTTT
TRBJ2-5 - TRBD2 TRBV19 CASRSGGNQETQYF TGTGCCAGCAGAAGCGGGGGTAACCAAGAGACCCAGTACTTC
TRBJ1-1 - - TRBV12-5 CASGPGLSGTEAFF TGTGCTAGTGGTCCCGGATTATCAGGGACTGAAGCTTTCTTT
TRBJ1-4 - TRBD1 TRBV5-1 CASSLAGQKLEKLFF TGCGCCAGCAGCTTGGCGGGACAGAAACTTGAAAAACTGTTTTTT
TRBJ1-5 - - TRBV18 CASSPGGNQPQHF TGTGCCAGCTCACCAGGGGGGAATCAGCCCCAGCATTTT
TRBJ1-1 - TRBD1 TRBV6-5 CASSYSTRGTTEAFF TGTGCCAGCAGTTACTCGACCAGGGGGACCACTGAAGCTTTCTTT
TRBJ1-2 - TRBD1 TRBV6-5 CASRTGMDYGYTF TGTGCCAGCAGGACAGGGATGGACTATGGCTACACCTTC
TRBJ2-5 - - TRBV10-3 CAISDSTGSQETQYF TGTGCCATCAGTGACAGTACAGGGTCCCAAGAGACCCAGTACTTC
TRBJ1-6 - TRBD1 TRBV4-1 CASRGPGQDNSPLHF TGCGCCAGCAGAGGGCCGGGACAGGATAATTCACCCCTCCACTTT
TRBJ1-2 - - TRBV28 CASSLSGNYGYTF TGTGCCAGCAGTTTGTCAGGCAACTATGGCTACACCTTC
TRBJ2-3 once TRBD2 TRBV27 CASSLGGTTKDTQYF TGTGCCAGCAGTTTGGGTGGGACTACCAAAGATACGCAGTATTTT
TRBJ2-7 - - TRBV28 CASSRRGYEQYF TGTGCCAGCAGCCGCCGAGGCTACGAGCAGTACTTC
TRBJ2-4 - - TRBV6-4 CASSDSAAMQGVHPRVAKNIQYF TGTGCCAGCAGTGACTCGGCGGCGATGCAAGGGGTTCACCCGCGAGTAGCCAAAAACATTCAGTACTTC
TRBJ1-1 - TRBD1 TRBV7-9 CASSPKTGTGDTGTEAFF TGTGCCAGCAGCCCCAAAACCGGGACAGGGGACACGGGCACTGAAGCTTTCTTT
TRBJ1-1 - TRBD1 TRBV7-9 CASSSVGTGSMNTEAFF TGTGCCAGCAGCTCGGTCGGGACAGGGAGTATGAACACTGAAGCTTTCTTT
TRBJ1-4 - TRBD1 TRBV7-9 CASSRGQANEKLFF TGTGCCAGCAGCCGAGGACAGGCCAATGAAAAACTGTTTTTT
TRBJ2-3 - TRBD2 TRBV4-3 CASSQVVPGLETQYF TGCGCCAGCAGCCAAGTGGTCCCGGGACTAGAGACGCAGTATTTT
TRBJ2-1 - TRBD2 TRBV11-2 CASSPTSGKNNEQFF TGTGCCAGCAGCCCGACTAGCGGAAAGAACAATGAGCAGTTCTTC
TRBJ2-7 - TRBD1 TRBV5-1 CASSAHGTGSYEQYF TGCGCCAGCAGCGCACACGGGACAGGAAGCTACGAGCAGTACTTC
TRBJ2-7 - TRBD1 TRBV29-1 CSVARDRSYEQYF TGCAGCGTAGCCCGGGACAGATCCTACGAGCAGTACTTC
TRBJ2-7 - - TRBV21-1 CASSKVGAGGHSYEQYF TGTGCCAGCAGCAAAGTTGGGGCAGGGGGACACTCCTACGAGCAGTACTTC